This T cell receptor beta chain was sequenced in a study of blood T cell repertoires in COVID-19. Study background: Nucleic acid was either cDNA or gDNA, and it came from T cells, B-cell-depleted T cells, or PBMCs.

The CDR3 is 15 amino acids. J lost 5 bases, V lost 5 bases, and 3 bases had no gene match. Germline loops: CDR1 WNHNN, CDR2 SYGVQD (reference sequence). Only in-frame clones appear in the TCRdb table, and some are missing; sequencing was by immunoSEQ multiplex PCR. The table includes under 50,000 clones, 65% to 85% detected once. This clonotype originated in a man aged 70 or older with acute or convalescent COVID-19. The V call is TRBV10-1, the J call TRBJ2-3, with TRBD2 matching 14 bases. The sample comprised peripheral blood. The CDR3: CASSYGTSGGDTQYF. In DNA form, the CDR3 reads TGCGCCAGCAGTTACGGGACTAGCGGGGGAGATACGCAGTATTTT.